The subject of this entry is one T cell receptor (beta chain). The record originates from a study of blood T cell repertoires in COVID-19. Study information: PBMCs, B-cell-depleted T cells, or T cells were the source of the cDNA or gDNA that made up the material.

The method was immunoSEQ multiplex PCR; TCRdb's version includes in-frame clones alone and lacks a portion of them. The data show a few hundred thousand clones, roughly 90% seen once. The origin of this receptor is a man between 18 and 35 years old who had recovered from COVID-19. Sequenced: peripheral blood.

The CDR3 sequence: CASSKATGGYEQYF. The DNA of the CDR3 is TGTGCCAGTAGTAAGGCCACAGGGGGCTACGAGCAGTACTTC. The rearrangement joins TRBV19 to TRBJ2-7; 8 bases agree with TRBD1. V lost 4 bases and J lost 3; bases outside the gene matches: 5. The CDR3 has 14 residues. The germline CDR1 and CDR2 sequences are LNHDA and SQIVND (reference sequence).